The following is a TCR beta chain sequence with its context. Its antigen target is currently unknown. No base qualities exist here, and no much larger clone lies one base off it. This specimen belongs to a study of blood T cell repertoires in COVID-19 (dated by TCRdb to about 2020). Study-wide context: Collaborator samples came from the United States, Italy and Spain and covered acute and convalescent phases of COVID-19. The prospective study material was composed of cDNA or gDNA derived from T cells, B-cell-depleted T cells, or PBMCs. Subjects who had been exposed to COVID-19, were actively infected with it, or had recovered from it provided the deeply sampled blood TCRbeta repertoires that made up the dataset. Where available, HLA class I and class II types were obtained from metadata supplied by the sample provider rather than from assay-based typing. The samples were drawn from the first 160 participants of the ongoing ImmuneRACE study and from under 1,500 subjects provided by 6 global collaborators. A freely available public database, intended as a resource for researchers studying the immune response to SARS-CoV-2, is where the repertoires were released. Nearly every sample came with metadata listing a de-identified subject ID, COVID-19 status, age in years and sex. What the study reported, not specific to this receptor: How much clinical and demographic metadata was included differed by source and by participant, and the metadata was provided uncurated.

The immunoSEQ Assay, a bias-controlled multiplex PCR, was used to amplify TCRbeta CDR3 regions from genomic DNA. In the original analysis: The number of nucleated cells in each sample was estimated by amplification of reference gene primers within the assay. To quantify the absolute abundance of each unique TCRbeta CDR3 rearrangement, sequence reads were collapsed and filtered. For each sample, productive Simpson clonality was calculated by taking the square root of Simpson's diversity index across productive rearrangements. TCRdb re-hosts the immuneACCESS table, in-frame sequences only. Its copies lack some clones; in the studies checked, an unresolved V gene accounts for under half of them, and the cause for the rest is not known. The V and J calls and the clone size are those of that table, but D and trimming were determined from the DNA. For this sample there are over 250,000 clones; around 90% appear just once. The top ten clonotypes cover around 1.1% of the sample.

Taken from cysteine to phenylalanine, the CDR3 has 16 residues. Just CDR3 DNA is preserved here, 48 bases in frame from base 1. For CDR1 and CDR2, the germline V gene lists MDHEN and SYDVKM. Trimmed from V: 6 bases; trimmed from J: 1 base; junction bases lacking a gene match: 6. Enrolling through a virtual design, the prospective study's participants ranged in age from roughly 18 to 89 years and lived across roughly 24 United States geographic areas. Cohort assignment in the prospective study relied on participant-reported clinical history from a screening survey and a study questionnaire. For ImmuneRACE Cohort 3, a participant was defined as recovered based on two consecutive negative NP/OP PCR tests, clearance by a healthcare professional, or resolution of symptoms. In the prospective study, mobile phlebotomists collected whole blood, serum and a nasopharyngeal or oropharyngeal swab from each participant. Over a roughly 2-month period, participants in the prospective study had the option of providing additional blood draws and questionnaires. Before DNA extraction, blood samples from the prospective study were shipped at room temperature or frozen.

Recombination joined TRBV28 with TRBJ2-2, with 9 junctional bases fitting TRBD1. Sample: PBMCs or T cells enriched from blood (not recorded which). The source of this sequence is a woman in her 30s who had recovered from COVID-19. CDR3 sequence: CASSPGTGLNTGELFF. Here is the DNA: TGTGCCAGCAGCCCCGGGACAGGGCTGAACACCGGGGAGCTGTTTTTT. Where the CDR3 stops, the reference TRBV28 and TRBJ2-2 genes take over; the full variable domain is DVKVTQSSRYLVKRTGEKVFLECVQDMDHENMFWYRQDPGLGLRLIYFSYDVKMKEKGDIPEGYSVSREKKERFSLILESASTNQTSMYLCASSPGTGLNTGELFFGEGSRLTVL.